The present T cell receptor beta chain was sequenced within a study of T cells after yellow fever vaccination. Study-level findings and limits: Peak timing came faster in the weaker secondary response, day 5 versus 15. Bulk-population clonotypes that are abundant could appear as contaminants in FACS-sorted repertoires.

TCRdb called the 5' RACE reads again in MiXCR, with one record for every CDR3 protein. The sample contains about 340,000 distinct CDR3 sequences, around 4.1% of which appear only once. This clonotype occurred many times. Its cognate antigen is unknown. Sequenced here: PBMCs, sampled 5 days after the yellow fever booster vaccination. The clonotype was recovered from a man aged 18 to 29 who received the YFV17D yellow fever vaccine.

CDR3 loop: CASSSTGGAGEAFF. DNA of the CDR3: TGCGCCAGCAGCTCCACCGGGGGTGCTGGAGAAGCTTTCTTT. The chain uses TRBV5-1 and TRBJ1-1; D is possibly TRBD1 (5 bases). This CDR3 contains 14 residues. Germline values: CDR1 SGHRS, CDR2 YFSETQ. Between the trimmed V and J ends, which lost 3 bases and 8 bases, there was a span of 17 bases.